This TCR beta chain was documented in a study of cytomegalovirus exposure and HLA in healthy donors (dated by TCRdb to about 2017). Background for the entire study: An earlier analysis of several hundred of the donors reported about 290 Gb of sequence data and 117 million unique TCR beta sequences from 190 million or so T cells. An early release that covered approximately 600 HLA-typed donors contained around 330 gigabases of sequencing data and 80 million or so unique TCR sequences. Of the 300 to 500 genotyped donors, approximately 80% were placed in the genetic ancestry cluster associated with self-reported Caucasian donors. The aim of the study was to test whether cataloging public T cell receptors could identify signatures of past pathogen exposure. Using immunosequencing, the study profiled T cell repertoires from 666 subjects and related those repertoires to cytomegalovirus serostatus. Besides the first cohort of 666 subjects, a separate validation cohort made up of 90 to 150 different subjects was used. High-throughput TCR immunosequencing, statistical association of individual TCRs with disease status, and machine learning were combined to predict cytomegalovirus infection status. To study patterns of TCR occurrence, a later analysis re-analyzed previously published TCR beta repertoires from around 700 donors and added high-resolution HLA genotyping. In the later analysis, no new phenotypic data were used to find candidate immune exposures; instead, reliance was placed on TCR beta sequences and their occurrence across donors. An earlier analysis of nearly 600 of the donors applied high-throughput TCR beta sequencing to assess whether each TCR beta V gene segment acted as functional or pseudogenic. Donor age, sex, ethnicity and CMV serostatus were compiled alongside the repertoire data. A later genetic analysis used genome-wide SNP genotypes for about three fifths of the 666 donors, treating that subset as a discovery cohort. Every repertoire in the discovery cohort had been generated on one and the same sequencing platform. Class I and class II HLA loci were covered by the typing at four-digit resolution. The number of donors typed differed by locus, with 629-630 for A, B, C, DRB1 and DQB1, around 560 for DQA1, approximately 570 for DPA1, and about 450 for DPB1. A few DR-DQ haplotypes were handled as single units for association and clustering because linkage in the cohort was strong. On average, 235,054 unique TCR beta nucleotide sequences were sequenced per donor among several hundred genotyped donors of the cohort, with about 19% of those sequences being non-productive. What the work shows at the level of the full study, not this receptor alone: In a later analysis, 16,951 TCR beta sequences were associated with specific HLA alleles at a false discovery rate of 0.05. A later analysis found that TCR association rates varied across HLA loci, with DRB1 alleles showing the most associated TCRs and HLA-C alleles the fewest. According to a later analysis, parvovirus B19, influenza, CMV and Epstein-Barr virus appeared linked to several top co-occurrence clusters. Assigning TCR associations to individual alleles was difficult when HLA alleles, especially DR and DQ, strongly co-occurred. In a later genetic analysis, a missense DCLRE1C variant was associated with V-gene and J-gene trimming of TCR beta chains, and the association was replicated in an independent cohort. In a later genetic analysis, fewer N-insertions in productive TCRs were reported among donors in an Asian-associated ancestry cluster than the approximately 630-donor mean. In vitro tests confirmed that a few of the cytomegalovirus-associated TCR beta chains recognize cytomegalovirus antigens. Roughly uniform sequencing depth across donors was assumed in presence/absence analyses, although this assumption may not hold. The classifier was reported to diagnose cytomegalovirus status with high specificity and sensitivity in both the original cohort and the validation cohort. Because HLA typing was missing for some donors at each locus, association tests included only the typed subset. Some IMGT-functional V segments, including TRBV6-2 and TRBV6-3, could not be distinguished by the 87-base-pair reads and were therefore excluded. The study listed approximately 150 TCR beta chains as associated with cytomegalovirus. In an earlier analysis of about 600 of the donors, most TCR beta V segments appeared in productive rearrangements about 87% or about 30% of the time, broadly matching IMGT annotations. Across donors, most TCR sequences were observed very rarely, whereas some public TCRs were present in many individuals. For the cohort, immune exposure information was limited to CMV serostatus. In a later analysis, HLA-associated TCR beta chains showed more clonal expansion and lower generation probabilities than non-associated chains that were equally common. A further reported finding was that TCR beta sequences accurately predicted the HLA-A and HLA-B alleles for most subjects in the first cohort. In this cohort, only TCR beta chains were sequenced, and detectable features were limited by the absence of alpha or paired-chain data. According to the authors, the approach could potentially be generalized to other disease states and immunological phenotypes. Most CMV-associated TCR beta chains appeared to be HLA-restricted in a later analysis, and the HLA associations seemed to be driven largely by CMV exposure. A cluster of highly shared sequence variants was judged likely to represent a technical artifact of the sequencing pipeline. Linkage disequilibrium might explain the correlated functional status among segregating V segments, but an unknown experimental factor could not be ruled out. The earlier analysis of some 540 of the donors excluded some 16 rarely observed V segments, including chromosome 9 orphons, because counts were too low.

The library came from the immunoSEQ multiplex PCR assay. For the multiplex PCR, a mixture combining 60 forward primers for TCR Vbeta segments and 13 reverse primers for TCR Jbeta segments was used. The CDR3 region of rearranged TCR beta genes was amplified from genomic DNA with a multiplex PCR assay. Amplified TCR beta libraries were sequenced as 87-base-pair reads on the Illumina HiSeq System. On the study's bioinformatics: Across the 600 to 700 repertoires, a later analysis counted 75 million to 90 million unique TCR beta chains, around 11 million of which were shared by at least two donors. Raw reads were error-corrected and collapsed into unique sequences by a nearest-neighbor algorithm in which closely related sequences were merged to remove PCR and sequencing errors. Alignment of CDR3 sequences to IMGT reference sequences was used to assign V, D and J gene segments. For a sequence to be retained, at least a six-nucleotide match to both a V gene segment and a J gene segment was required. Rearrangements were classified as productive when the CDR3 lacked stop codons and remained in frame with V and J, and all other rearrangements were classified as non-productive. Following IMGT convention, CDR3 was defined as the stretch from the second conserved V-encoded cysteine up to the conserved J-encoded phenylalanine. Sequences without an unambiguous match to a single V gene segment were excluded from the earlier analysis of a few hundred of the donors. In an earlier analysis of 587 of the donors, a V segment was called functional when productive rearrangements were above 56.7%, and segregating when the standard deviation between donors exceeded 5%. A statistical classification framework was built to diagnose cytomegalovirus status from the catalog of TCR beta chain sequences. In a later analysis, V and J genes were assigned by comparing TCR nucleotide sequences against IMGT/GENE-DB human TR gene sequences. In a later analysis, CDR3 sequences and most-parsimonious VDJ recombination scenarios were assigned using the TCRdist pipeline. In a later analysis, each TCR beta chain was defined by its CDR3 amino acid sequence together with its V-gene family, and reads without a unique V-gene family were excluded. To address suspected cross-contamination and a sequencing artifact, a later analysis removed roughly 580 highly shared, low-generation-probability nucleotide sequences. In a later analysis, a clonal expansion index for each public chain was calculated from normalized within-repertoire ranks of inferred template counts. In a later analysis, generation probabilities were computed with a VDJ recombination model fitted to out-of-frame rearrangements, and the resulting probabilities were checked against IGoR. Hypergeometric tests were used in a later analysis to score TCR-TCR, TCR-HLA and TCR-CMV co-occurrence, with a repertoire-size bias correction applied to the TCR pairs. False discovery rates were estimated in a later analysis by permuting HLA or CMV assignments 20 times. In a later analysis, co-occurring TCRs were grouped with DBSCAN, and TCRdist sequence similarity was added when clustering was performed within HLA-allele-positive subsets. Repertoires with fewer than 30,000 or more than 120,000 public chains, plus five repertoires with anomalous nucleotide sharing, were excluded from co-occurrence clustering. In its TCRdb copy, this immuneACCESS table keeps in-frame sequences only and misses some clones. Where compared with another copy, unresolved V genes explain less than half of these, and the others have no known cause. That table is the source of V, J and clone size, and D and trimming were worked out from the DNA. The sample table lists some 200,000 clones, roughly 60% of them with a count of one. 2.5% to 3.5% of the sample belongs to the ten largest clones.

A note on this clone: The antigen it recognizes is unknown. No qualities accompany the bases; no much larger clone lies one base away.

The cohort was made up of several hundred healthy bone marrow donors. Cohort members were all nominally healthy when sampled, although unrecorded immune exposures were likely present. The donor tested CMV seronegative, placing the donor among the 300 to 450 seronegative members of the cohort. Every donor gave a peripheral blood sample, and the peripheral blood mononuclear cells from that sample were used for TCR beta sequencing. The Qiagen DNeasy Blood Extraction Kit was used to extract genomic DNA from the blood cell samples. The germline V gene gives CDR1 as SGDLS and CDR2 as YYNGEE. V is cut back by 2 bases and J by 5 bases, with 0 bases in the junction unmatched. The CDR3 contains 13 residues, cysteine and phenylalanine counted. The kept DNA is CDR3 alone, 39 bases in frame from the first base.

Sequencing was carried out using PBMCs. This TCR came from a man aged 35 to 55 in good health and CMV-seronegative. The sequence links TRBV9 to TRBJ2-4, with 8 bases matching TRBD1. In nucleotides, the sequence is TGTGCCAGCAGCGTGGGACAGGAAAACATTCAGTACTTC. Translated, it reads CASSVGQENIQYF.